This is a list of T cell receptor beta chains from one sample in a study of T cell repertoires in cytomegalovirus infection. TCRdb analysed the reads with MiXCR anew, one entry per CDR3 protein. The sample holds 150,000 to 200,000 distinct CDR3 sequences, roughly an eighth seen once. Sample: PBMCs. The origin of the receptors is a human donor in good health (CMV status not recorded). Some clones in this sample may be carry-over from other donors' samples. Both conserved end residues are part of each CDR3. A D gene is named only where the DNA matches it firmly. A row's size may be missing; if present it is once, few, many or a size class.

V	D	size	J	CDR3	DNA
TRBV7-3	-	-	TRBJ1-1	CASSLIGRTEASF	TGTGCCAGCAGCCTCATCGGGCGTACTGAAGCTTCCTTT
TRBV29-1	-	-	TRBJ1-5	CSVGDLFGNQPQHF	TGCAGCGTCGGGGACCTTTTCGGAAATCAGCCCCAGCATTTT
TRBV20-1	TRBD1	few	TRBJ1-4	CSARGGRQGTINEKLFF	TGCAGTGCTAGAGGGGGGAGACAGGGCACGATTAATGAAAAACTGTTTTTT
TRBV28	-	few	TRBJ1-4	CASSTGRKGEKLFF	TGTGCCAGCAGCACCGGACGGAAAGGTGAAAAACTGTTTTTT
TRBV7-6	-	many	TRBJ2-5	CASSLWKRQETQYF	TGTGCCAGCAGCTTATGGAAAAGGCAGGAGACCCAGTACTTC
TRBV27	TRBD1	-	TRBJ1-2	CASSRGQGPYYGYTF	TGTGCCAGCAGTCGCGGACAGGGGCCTTACTATGGCTACACCTTC
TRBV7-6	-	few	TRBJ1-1	CASSQGTTGRSTEAFF	TGTGCCAGCAGTCAAGGAACGACAGGCCGAAGCACTGAAGCTTTCTTT
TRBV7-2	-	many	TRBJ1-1	CASSFQDSPNTEAFF	TGTGCCAGCAGCTTTCAGGATTCACCGAACACTGAAGCTTTCTTT
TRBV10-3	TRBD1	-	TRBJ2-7	CAIRGTGGNDEQYF	TGTGCCATCAGGGGGACAGGGGGCAACGACGAGCAGTACTTC
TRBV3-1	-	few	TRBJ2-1	CASSQAPGNYNEQFF	TGTGCCAGCAGCCAAGCACCGGGAAACTACAATGAGCAGTTCTTC
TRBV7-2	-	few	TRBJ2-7	CASSFEGSPYEQYF	TGTGCCAGCAGTTTTGAGGGATCCCCCTACGAGCAGTACTTC
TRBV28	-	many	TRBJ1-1	CASRRLNTEAFF	TGTGCCAGCAGAAGGTTGAACACTGAAGCTTTCTTT
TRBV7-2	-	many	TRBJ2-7	CASSLNGGTTTYEQYF	TGTGCCAGCAGCTTAAACGGCGGGACCACCACCTACGAGCAGTACTTC
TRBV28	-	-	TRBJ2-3	CASSLGGSTDTQYF	TGTGCCAGCAGTTTAGGGGGTAGCACAGATACGCAGTATTTT
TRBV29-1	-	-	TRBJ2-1	CSVGGYNEQFF	TGCAGCGTTGGAGGCTACAATGAGCAGTTCTTC
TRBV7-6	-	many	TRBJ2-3	CASSLAVRDTQYF	TGTGCCAGCAGCTTAGCGGTCAGAGATACGCAGTATTTT
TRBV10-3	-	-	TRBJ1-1	CAISESRADTEAFF	TGTGCCATCAGTGAGTCAAGGGCCGACACTGAAGCTTTCTTT
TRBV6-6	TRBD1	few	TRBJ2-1	CASSTGQGSYNEQFF	TGTGCCAGCAGTACGGGACAGGGCTCCTACAATGAGCAGTTCTTC
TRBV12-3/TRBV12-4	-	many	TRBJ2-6	CASSFPHTGSGANVLTF	TGTGCCAGCAGTTTCCCTCATACAGGGTCCGGGGCCAACGTCCTGACTTTC
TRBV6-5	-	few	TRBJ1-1	CASSYSGKTEAFF	TGTGCCAGCAGTTACTCAGGGAAAACTGAAGCTTTCTTT
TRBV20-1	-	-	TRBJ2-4	CSAREDQYF	TGCAGTGCCAGAGAGGATCAGTACTTC
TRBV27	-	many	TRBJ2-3	CASSWWRGYLDTQYF	TGTGCCAGCAGTTGGTGGAGGGGGTATTTGGATACGCAGTATTTT
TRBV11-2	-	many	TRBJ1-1	CASSLDLGGGGTEAFF	TGTGCCAGCAGCTTAGATCTTGGGGGGGGGGGCACTGAAGCTTTCTTT
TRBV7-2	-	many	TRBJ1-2	CASSLVPYGYTF	TGTGCCAGCAGCTTAGTTCCCTATGGCTACACCTTC
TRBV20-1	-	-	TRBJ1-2	CSARDAPTDHYGYTF	TGCAGTGCTAGAGATGCCCCGACGGACCACTATGGCTACACCTTC
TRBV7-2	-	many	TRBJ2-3	CASSTRTGGADTQYF	TGTGCCAGCAGCACTAGGACCGGGGGTGCAGATACGCAGTATTTT
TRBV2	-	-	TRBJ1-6	CASRDIKSPLHF	TGTGCCAGCCGGGACATAAAATCACCCCTCCACTTT
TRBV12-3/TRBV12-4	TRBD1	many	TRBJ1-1	CASIQTGGLTEAFF	TGTGCCAGCATCCAGACAGGGGGCTTAACTGAAGCTTTCTTT